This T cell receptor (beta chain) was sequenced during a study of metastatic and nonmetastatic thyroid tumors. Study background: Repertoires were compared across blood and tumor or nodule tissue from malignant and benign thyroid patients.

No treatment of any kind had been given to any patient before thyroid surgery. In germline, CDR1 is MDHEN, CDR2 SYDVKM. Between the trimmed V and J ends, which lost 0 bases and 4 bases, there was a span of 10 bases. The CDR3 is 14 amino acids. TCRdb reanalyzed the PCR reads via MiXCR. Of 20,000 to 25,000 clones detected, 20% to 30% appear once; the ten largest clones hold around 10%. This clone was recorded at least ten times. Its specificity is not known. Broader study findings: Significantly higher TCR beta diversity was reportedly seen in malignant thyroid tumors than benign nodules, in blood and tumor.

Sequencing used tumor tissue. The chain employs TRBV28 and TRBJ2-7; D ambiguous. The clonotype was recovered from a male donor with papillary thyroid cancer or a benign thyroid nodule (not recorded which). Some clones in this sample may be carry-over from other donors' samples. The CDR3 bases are TGTGCCAGCAGTTTATGGCCTCCGCGTTACGAGCAGTACTTC. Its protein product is CASSLWPPRYEQYF.